The clone carrying this TCR beta chain was detected once. The antigen is not known. Both 60 Vbeta primers and 13 Jbeta primers went into the PCR. Sequenced by immunoSEQ multiplex PCR; TCRdb stores in-frame clones only, minus some. Of around 54,000 clones listed, approximately 86% are singletons. This sample is part of a study of cytomegalovirus exposure and HLA in healthy donors. Study conclusions and caveats: Highly shared sequence variants in one cluster were likely a sequencing artifact. About 150 TCR beta chains were listed as cytomegalovirus-associated.

Samples came from healthy bone marrow donors. Sampled while nominally healthy, donors likely had unrecorded immune exposures. This clonotype was obtained from a woman under 30 in good health and CMV-seronegative. What was sequenced was PBMCs.

The CDR3 here is CASSSPGTPSYEQYF. The CDR3 nucleotides are TGTGCCAGCAGTTCCCCCGGGACACCGTCCTACGAGCAGTACTTC. The chain recombines TRBV27 with TRBJ2-7; maybe TRBD1 (6 bases). This CDR3 has 15 residues. In germline, CDR1 is MNHEY, CDR2 SMNVEV (reference sequence). V lost 4 bases and J 1 base, leaving 14 bases between the germline ends.